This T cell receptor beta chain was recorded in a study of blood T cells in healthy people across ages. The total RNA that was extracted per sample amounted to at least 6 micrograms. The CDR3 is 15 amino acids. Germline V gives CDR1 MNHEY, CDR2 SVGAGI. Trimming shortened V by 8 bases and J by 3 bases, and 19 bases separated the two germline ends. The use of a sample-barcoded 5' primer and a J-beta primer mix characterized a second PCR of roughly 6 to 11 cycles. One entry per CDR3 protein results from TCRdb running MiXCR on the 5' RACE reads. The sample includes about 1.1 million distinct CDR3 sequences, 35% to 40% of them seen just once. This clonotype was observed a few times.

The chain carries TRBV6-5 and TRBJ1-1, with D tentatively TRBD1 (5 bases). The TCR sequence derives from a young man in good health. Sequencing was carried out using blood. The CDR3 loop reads CASGSGARVDTEAFF. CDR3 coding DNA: TGTGCCAGCGGAAGTGGGGCCAGGGTGGACACTGAAGCTTTCTTT.